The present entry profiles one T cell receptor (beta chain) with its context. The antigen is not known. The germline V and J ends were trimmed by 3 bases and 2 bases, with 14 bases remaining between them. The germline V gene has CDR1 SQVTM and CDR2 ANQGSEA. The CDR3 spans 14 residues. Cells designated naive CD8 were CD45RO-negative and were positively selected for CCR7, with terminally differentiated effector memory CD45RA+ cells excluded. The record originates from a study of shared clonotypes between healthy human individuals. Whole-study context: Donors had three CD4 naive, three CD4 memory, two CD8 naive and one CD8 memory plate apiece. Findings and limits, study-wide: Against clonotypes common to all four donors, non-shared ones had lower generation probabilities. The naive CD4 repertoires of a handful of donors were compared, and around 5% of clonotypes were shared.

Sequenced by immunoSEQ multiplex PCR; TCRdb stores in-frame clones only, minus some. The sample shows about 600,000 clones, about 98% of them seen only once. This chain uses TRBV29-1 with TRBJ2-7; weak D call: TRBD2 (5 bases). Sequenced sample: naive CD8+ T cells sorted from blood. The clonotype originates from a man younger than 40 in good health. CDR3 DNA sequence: TGCAGCGTTGATGGAGCGGAGTACCCCTACGAGCAGTACTTC. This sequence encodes CSVDGAEYPYEQYF.